What follows is one T cell receptor (beta chain) and its context. TCRdb keeps only in-frame clones here, not all; method: immunoSEQ multiplex PCR. The sample lists fewer than 200,000 clones; around 85% were seen once. The data stem from a study of blood T cell repertoires in COVID-19. The CDR3 is 12 amino acids. V was clipped by 6 bases and J by 0 bases, with 6 bases between them. Germline CDR1 reads MNHEY; CDR2 reads SVGAGI. Sequenced input: peripheral blood. The rearrangement links TRBV6-5 to TRBJ2-7; D might be TRBD1 (5 bases). The source of this sequence is a woman aged 60 to 75 with acute or convalescent COVID-19. The CDR3 region has the DNA TGTGCCAGCAGAGGGGCCTCCTACGAGCAGTACTTC. Protein product: CASRGASYEQYF.